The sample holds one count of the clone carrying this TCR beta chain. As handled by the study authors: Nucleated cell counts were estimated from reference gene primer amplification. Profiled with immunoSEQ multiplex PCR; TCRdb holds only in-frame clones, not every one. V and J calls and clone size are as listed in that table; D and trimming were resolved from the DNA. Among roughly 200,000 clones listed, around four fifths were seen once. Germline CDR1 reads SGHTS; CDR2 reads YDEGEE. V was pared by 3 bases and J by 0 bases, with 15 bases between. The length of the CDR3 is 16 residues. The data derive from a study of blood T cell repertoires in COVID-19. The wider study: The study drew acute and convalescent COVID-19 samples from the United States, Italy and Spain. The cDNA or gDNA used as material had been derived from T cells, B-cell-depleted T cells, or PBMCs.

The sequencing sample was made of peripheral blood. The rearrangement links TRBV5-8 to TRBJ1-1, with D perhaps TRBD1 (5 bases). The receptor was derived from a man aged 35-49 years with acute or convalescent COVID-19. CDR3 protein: CASSSLGGGMNTEAFF. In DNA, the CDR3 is TGTGCCAGCAGCTCCCTTGGCGGGGGTATGAACACTGAAGCTTTCTTT.